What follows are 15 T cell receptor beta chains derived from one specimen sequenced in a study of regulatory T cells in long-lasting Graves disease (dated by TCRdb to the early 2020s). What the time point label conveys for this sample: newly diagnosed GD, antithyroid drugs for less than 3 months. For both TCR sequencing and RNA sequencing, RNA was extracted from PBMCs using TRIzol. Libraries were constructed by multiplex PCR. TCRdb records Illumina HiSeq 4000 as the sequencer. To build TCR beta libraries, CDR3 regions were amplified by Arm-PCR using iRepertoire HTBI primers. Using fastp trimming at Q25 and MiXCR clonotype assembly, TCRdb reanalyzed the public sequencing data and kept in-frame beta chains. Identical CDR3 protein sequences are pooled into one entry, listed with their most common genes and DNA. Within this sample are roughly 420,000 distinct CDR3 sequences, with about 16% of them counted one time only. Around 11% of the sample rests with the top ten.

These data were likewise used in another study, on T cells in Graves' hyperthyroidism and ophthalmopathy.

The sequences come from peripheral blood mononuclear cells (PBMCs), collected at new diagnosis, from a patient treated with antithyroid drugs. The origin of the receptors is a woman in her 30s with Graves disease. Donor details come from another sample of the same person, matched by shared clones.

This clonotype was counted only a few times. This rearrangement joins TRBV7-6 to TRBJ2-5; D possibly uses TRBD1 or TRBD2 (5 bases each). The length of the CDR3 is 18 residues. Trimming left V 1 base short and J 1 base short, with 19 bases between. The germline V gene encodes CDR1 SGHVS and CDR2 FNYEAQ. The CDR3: CASSLVSITGTTQETQYF. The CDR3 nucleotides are TGTGCCAGCAGCTTAGTTAGTATTACCGGGACCACCCAAGAGACCCAGTACTTC.

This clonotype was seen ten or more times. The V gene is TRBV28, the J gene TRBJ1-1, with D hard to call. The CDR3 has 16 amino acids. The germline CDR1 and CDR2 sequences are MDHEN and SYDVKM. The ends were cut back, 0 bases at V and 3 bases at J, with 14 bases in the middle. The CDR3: CASSLWGAPTDTEAFF. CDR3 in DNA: TGTGCCAGCAGTTTATGGGGAGCCCCAACGGACACTGAAGCTTTCTTT.

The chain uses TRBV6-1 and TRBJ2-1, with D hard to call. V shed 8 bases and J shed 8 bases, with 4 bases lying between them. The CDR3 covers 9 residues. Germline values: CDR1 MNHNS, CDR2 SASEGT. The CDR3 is CASGHEQFF. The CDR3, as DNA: TGTGCCAGCGGCCATGAGCAGTTCTTC.

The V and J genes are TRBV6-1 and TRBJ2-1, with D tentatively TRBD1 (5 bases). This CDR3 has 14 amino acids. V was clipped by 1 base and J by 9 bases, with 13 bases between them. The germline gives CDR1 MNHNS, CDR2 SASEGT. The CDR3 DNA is TGTGCCAGCAGTGAAGAACAGGTTCTTGGTGAGCAGTTCTTC. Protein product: CASSEEQVLGEQFF.

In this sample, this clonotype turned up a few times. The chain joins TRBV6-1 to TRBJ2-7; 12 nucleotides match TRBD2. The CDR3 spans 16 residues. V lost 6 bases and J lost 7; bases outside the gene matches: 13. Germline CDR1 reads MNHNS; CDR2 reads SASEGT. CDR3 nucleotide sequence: TGTGCCAGCAGCCGCTCCGGCCTAGCGGGAGGGATAGAGCAGTACTTC. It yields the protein CASSRSGLAGGIEQYF.

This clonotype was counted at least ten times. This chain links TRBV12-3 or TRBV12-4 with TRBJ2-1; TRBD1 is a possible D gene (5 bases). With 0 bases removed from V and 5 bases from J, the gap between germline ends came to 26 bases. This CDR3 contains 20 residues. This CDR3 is CASSLALGTGVHDRHNEQFF. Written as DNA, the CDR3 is TGTGCCAGCAGTTTAGCGCTCGGTACAGGAGTCCACGACCGTCACAATGAGCAGTTCTTC.

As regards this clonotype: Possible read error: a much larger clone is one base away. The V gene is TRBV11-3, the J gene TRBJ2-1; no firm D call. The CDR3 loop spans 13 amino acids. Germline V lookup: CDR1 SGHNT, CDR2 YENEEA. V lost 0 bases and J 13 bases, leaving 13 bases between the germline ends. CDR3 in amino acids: CASSLESGPDQFF. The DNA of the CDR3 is TGTGCCAGCAGCTTAGAGTCCGGCCCTGATCAGTTCTTC.

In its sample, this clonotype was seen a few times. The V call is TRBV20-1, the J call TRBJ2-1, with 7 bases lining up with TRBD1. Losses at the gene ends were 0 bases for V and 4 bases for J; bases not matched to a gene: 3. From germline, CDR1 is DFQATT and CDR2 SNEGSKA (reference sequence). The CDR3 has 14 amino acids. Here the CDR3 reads CSARDRGQYNEQFF. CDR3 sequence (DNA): TGCAGTGCTAGAGATCGGGGACAGTACAATGAGCAGTTCTTC.

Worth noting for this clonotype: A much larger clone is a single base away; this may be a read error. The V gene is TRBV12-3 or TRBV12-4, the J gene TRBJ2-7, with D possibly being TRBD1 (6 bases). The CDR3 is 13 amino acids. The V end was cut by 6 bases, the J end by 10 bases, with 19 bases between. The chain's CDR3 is CASSRAGVVLQYF. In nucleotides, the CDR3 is TGTGCCAGCAGCCGGGCAGGGGTTGTTCTTCAGTACTTC.

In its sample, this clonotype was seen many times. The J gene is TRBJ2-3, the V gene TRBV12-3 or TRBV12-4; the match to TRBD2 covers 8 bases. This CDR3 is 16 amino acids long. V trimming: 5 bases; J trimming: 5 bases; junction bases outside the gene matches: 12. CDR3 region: CASSPRIAGILDTQYF. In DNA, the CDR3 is TGTGCCAGCAGTCCAAGAATAGCGGGAATATTAGATACGCAGTATTTT.

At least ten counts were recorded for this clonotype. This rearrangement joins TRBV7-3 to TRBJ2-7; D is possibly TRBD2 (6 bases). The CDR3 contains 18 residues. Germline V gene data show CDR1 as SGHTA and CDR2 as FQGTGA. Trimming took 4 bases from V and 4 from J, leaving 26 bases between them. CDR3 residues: CASSSGLIAAPIWYEQYF. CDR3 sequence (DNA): TGTGCCAGCAGCTCCGGCTTAATAGCGGCCCCGATTTGGTACGAGCAGTACTTC.

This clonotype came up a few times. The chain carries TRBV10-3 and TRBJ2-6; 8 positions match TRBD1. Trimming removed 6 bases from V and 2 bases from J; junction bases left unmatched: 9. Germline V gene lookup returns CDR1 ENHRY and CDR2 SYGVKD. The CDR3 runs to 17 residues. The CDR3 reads CAIRGQGSDTGANVLTF. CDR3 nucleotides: TGTGCCATCAGAGGACAGGGAAGTGACACTGGGGCCAACGTCCTGACTTTC.

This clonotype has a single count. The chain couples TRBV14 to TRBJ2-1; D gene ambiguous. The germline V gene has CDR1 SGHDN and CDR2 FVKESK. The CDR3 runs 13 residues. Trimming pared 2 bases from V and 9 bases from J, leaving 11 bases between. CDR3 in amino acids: CASSQSSVSEQFF. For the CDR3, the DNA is TGTGCCAGCAGCCAATCAAGCGTGAGTGAGCAGTTCTTC. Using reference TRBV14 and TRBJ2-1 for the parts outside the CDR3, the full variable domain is EAGVTQFPSHSVIEKGQTVTLRCDPISGHDNLYWYRRVMGKEIKFLLHFVKESKQDESGMPNNRFLAERTGGTYSTLKVQPAELEDSGVYFCASSQSSVSEQFFGPGTRLTVL.

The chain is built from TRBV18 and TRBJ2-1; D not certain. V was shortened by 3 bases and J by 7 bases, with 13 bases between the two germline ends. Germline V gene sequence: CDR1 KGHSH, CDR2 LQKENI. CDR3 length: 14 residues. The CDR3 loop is CASSPPRDPNEQFF. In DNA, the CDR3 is TGTGCCAGCTCACCTCCAAGGGATCCAAATGAGCAGTTCTTC.

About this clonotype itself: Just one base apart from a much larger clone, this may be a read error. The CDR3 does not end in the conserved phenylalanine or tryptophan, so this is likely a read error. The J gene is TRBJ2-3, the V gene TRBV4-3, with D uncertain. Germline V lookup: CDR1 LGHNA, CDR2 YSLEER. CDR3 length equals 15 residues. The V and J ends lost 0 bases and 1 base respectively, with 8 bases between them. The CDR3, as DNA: TGCGCCAGCAGCCAAGACCTCGTGCGCACAGATACGCAGTATCTT. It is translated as CASSQDLVRTDTQYL.